The 9 T cell receptor beta chains below were found in one sample sequenced in a study of T cell clonotyping in hematopoietic cell transplantation. Libraries were prepared by immunoSEQ multiplex PCR; TCRdb keeps only in-frame clonotypes and omits some of them. The sample records about 13,000 clones, approximately 92% being singletons. The source material was peripheral blood mononuclear cells. These receptors all stem from a young man in good health. Some clones in this sample may be carry-over from other donors' samples.

The CDR3, as DNA: TGTGCCTGGAGTGTAAGGGGCCACTACGAGCAGTACTTC. It encodes CAWSVRGHYEQYF. V is TRBV30 and J is TRBJ2-7; D perhaps matches TRBD1 (5 bases). Trimming left V 0 bases short and J 3 bases short, with 9 bases between. The CDR3 loop spans 13 amino acids. Germline V CDR1 and CDR2: GTSNPN, SVGIG (reference sequence). Supplemented by reference TRBV30 and TRBJ2-7, the full variable domain reads SQTIHQWPATLVQPVGSPLSLECTVEGTSNPNLYWYRQAAGRGLQLLFYSVGIGQISSEVPQNLSASRPQDRQFILSSKKLLLSDSGFYLCAWSVRGHYEQYFGPGTRLTVT.

CDR3 bases: TGTGCCAGCAGTGCGGGCCCCTACGAGCAGTACTTC. Protein product: CASSAGPYEQYF. The chain has TRBV2 and TRBJ2-7; D gene ambiguous. The CDR3 totals 12 residues. Germline V gene data show CDR1 as SNHLY and CDR2 as FYNNEI. The ends were cut back, 4 bases at V and 2 bases at J, with 6 bases in the middle.

The genes are TRBV30 and TRBJ1-1; TRBD1 matches 10 bases. The germline CDR1 and CDR2 sequences are GTSNPN and SVGIG (reference sequence). J gave up 4 bases and V 3 bases, and 11 bases lay outside the gene matches. This CDR3 is 16 amino acids long. CDR3 loop: CAWRGTGVGRITEAFF. The CDR3 DNA follows: TGTGCCTGGAGGGGGACAGGGGTCGGTAGGATCACTGAAGCTTTCTTT.

This clone was counted a few times. Other DNA variants within this sample encode the same CDR3. The V gene is TRBV2, the J gene TRBJ2-1; TRBD1 is a possible D gene (6 bases). CDR1 SNHLY and CDR2 FYNNEI come from the germline V gene. The V end lost 4 bases, the J end lost 5 bases, and 9 bases lay between the germline ends. CDR3 length equals 13 residues. The CDR3 region has the DNA TGTGCCAGCAGTGGTACAGGGAACAATGAGCAGTTCTTC. Translated, it gives CASSGTGNNEQFF. Filled out from reference TRBV2 and TRBJ2-1, the complete variable domain reads EPEVTQTPSHQVTQMGQEVILRCVPISNHLYFYWYRQILGQKVEFLVSFYNNEISEKSEIFDDQFSVERPDGSNFTLKIRSTKLEDSAMYFCASSGTGNNEQFFGPGTRLTVL.

The chain has TRBV5-1 and TRBJ1-1; D unclear. V lost 4 bases to trimming and J lost 1 base, with 14 bases between them. The V gene's germline CDR1 is SGHRS and CDR2 YFSETQ. The CDR3 contains 15 residues. Here the CDR3 DNA reads TGCGCCAGCAGCGACCCCCGGGATGGGAACACTGAAGCTTTCTTT. Protein product: CASSDPRDGNTEAFF.

This rearrangement joins TRBV7-2 to TRBJ1-2; the match to TRBD1 covers 7 bases. After removal of 5 bases from V and 4 bases from J, the junction contained 16 bases not matched to a gene. The CDR3 contains 17 residues. Germline assignment: CDR1 SGHTA and CDR2 FQGNSA. CDR3 in DNA: TGTGCCAGCAGCCCAACCGACAGGGCGGCAGGGATCTATGGCTACACCTTC. Encoded protein: CASSPTDRAAGIYGYTF.

V is TRBV7-8 and J is TRBJ1-5; 7 bases match TRBD1. Trimming took 4 bases from V and 3 from J; bases not matched to a gene: 3. CDR1 is SGHVS, CDR2 FQNEAQ, per germline. The CDR3 is 14 amino acids. The CDR3 protein is CASSSDRANQPQHF. Here the CDR3 DNA reads TGTGCCAGCAGCTCCGACAGGGCCAATCAGCCCCAGCATTTT.

This clone was observed a single time. This sequence joins TRBV5-8 and TRBJ2-7; TRBD2 matches at 7 bases. Per the germline V gene, CDR1 is SGHTS and CDR2 is YDEGEE. The CDR3 has 13 residues. The trim removed 0 bases at V and 6 bases at J, leaving 3 bases unmatched. CDR3 DNA sequence: TGTGCCAGCAGCTTGGGTTCGGGAGGCGAGCAGTACTTC. Translated: CASSLGSGGEQYF.

The V gene is TRBV15, the J gene TRBJ1-2; the D gene is possibly TRBD1 (5 bases). This CDR3 region has 15 residues. V was cut by 0 bases and J by 3 bases, with 11 bases left in between. From germline, CDR1 is LNHNV and CDR2 YYDKDF (reference sequence). The CDR3 here is CATSRDKGTDYGYTF. The CDR3 DNA reads as TGTGCCACCAGCAGAGATAAGGGGACGGACTATGGCTACACCTTC.